The source of this TCR beta chain is a study of regulatory T cells in long-lasting Graves disease. Whole-study context: With positive TSH receptor antibodies and over 5 years of antithyroid drugs, Graves' disease was considered persistent.

Study-wide points: Persistent disease exhibited a predilection for TRBV28, TRBJ1-2 and TRBJ2-5.

TCR beta libraries were built with iRepertoire HTBI primers and Arm-PCR of CDR3 regions. TCRdb analysed the multiplex PCR reads with MiXCR anew, one entry per CDR3 protein. Here the sample spans a few hundred thousand distinct CDR3 sequences, around a fifth being singletons. Documented time point: persistent/refractory GD, antithyroid drugs over 5 years with positive TRAb. Making the TCR library involved RNA that had been extracted from PBMCs. Graves' disease diagnosis followed American Thyroid Association guidelines. To note about this clonotype: Its antigen is still unknown. A much larger clone differs by one base, so this may be a read error.

Trimming shortened V by 4 bases and J by 0 bases, and 7 bases separated the two germline ends. Germline values: CDR1 SGHTA, CDR2 FQGNSA. The CDR3 spans 14 residues. The TCR originated in a female donor with Graves disease. Material: peripheral blood mononuclear cells (PBMCs), obtained when the disease was refractory, from a patient treated with antithyroid drugs. The gene calls are TRBV7-2 and TRBJ1-3; no definite D call. The CDR3 nucleotides are TGTGCCAGCAGCTGGAGATCCTCTGGAAACACCATATATTTT. Its translation: CASSWRSSGNTIYF.